The 17 T cell receptor beta chains below were found in one sample sequenced in a study of blood T cell repertoires in COVID-19. Method: immunoSEQ multiplex PCR; TCRdb's copy keeps in-frame clones and lacks some. The table lists approximately 250,000 clones, roughly 86% of them singletons. Sample: peripheral blood. These receptors were taken from a man in his forties with active or convalescent COVID-19.

V and J are TRBV19 and TRBJ1-2; D possibly corresponds to TRBD1 (5 bases). Germline values: CDR1 LNHDA, CDR2 SQIVND (reference sequence). V was clipped by 4 bases and J by 2 bases, with 14 bases between them. CDR3 size: 15 residues. Here the CDR3 reads CASSTRAGHNYGYTF. The CDR3 DNA follows: TGTGCCAGTAGTACCCGGGCAGGGCACAACTATGGCTACACCTTC.

A few counts support this clone. The V and J genes are TRBV19 and TRBJ1-1; 11 bases fit TRBD1. The CDR3 has 16 residues. V was clipped by 5 bases and J by 0 bases; unmatched bases: 5. Germline V gene lookup returns CDR1 LNHDA and CDR2 SQIVND (reference sequence). This CDR3 is CASSEWTGGVNTEAFF. CDR3 nucleotide sequence: TGTGCCAGTAGTGAATGGACAGGGGGCGTGAACACTGAAGCTTTCTTT.

V and J are TRBV10-3 and TRBJ1-2; D possibly corresponds to TRBD1 (5 bases). Per germline, CDR1 ENHRY and CDR2 SYGVKD. The V end was cut by 3 bases, the J end by 3 bases, with 8 bases between. The CDR3 loop spans 13 amino acids. The CDR3 nucleotides read TGTGCCATCAGTGAACAGGCTCACTATGGCTACACCTTC. Its translation is CAISEQAHYGYTF.

The chain employs TRBV28 and TRBJ2-7; 10 bases are shared with TRBD1. With V trimmed by 2 bases and J by 6 bases, 10 bases remained unmatched. From germline, CDR1 is MDHEN and CDR2 SYDVKM. The CDR3 covers 16 residues. CDR3 residues: CASSLPPLTGGSEQYF. The CDR3 DNA is TGTGCCAGCAGTTTACCCCCGTTGACAGGGGGCTCCGAGCAGTACTTC.

The chain uses TRBV6-5 and TRBJ2-7; D is possibly TRBD2 (6 bases). Germline CDR1 and CDR2: MNHEY and SVGAGI. Trimming shortened V by 4 bases and J by 4 bases, and 17 bases separated the two germline ends. The CDR3 sequence is 15 residues long. The CDR3: CASSFGRLDLYEQYF. CDR3 in DNA: TGTGCCAGCAGTTTCGGGAGACTGGATCTATACGAGCAGTACTTC.

The chain joins TRBV6-1 to TRBJ1-3; D is undetermined. CDR1 is MNHNS and CDR2 is SASEGT in the germline V gene. Between the trimmed V and J ends, which lost 1 base and 1 base, there was a span of 8 bases. The CDR3 loop spans 15 amino acids. CDR3: CASSEGHGSGNTIYF. CDR3 nucleotide sequence: TGTGCCAGCAGTGAAGGTCACGGGTCTGGAAACACCATATATTTT.

J is TRBJ2-2 and V is TRBV28; tentatively, D is TRBD1 (6 bases). CDR3 length: 15 residues. V shed 4 bases and J shed 2 bases, with 11 bases lying between them. Per the germline V gene, CDR1 is MDHEN and CDR2 is SYDVKM. CDR3: CASSSQTGNTGELFF. Written as DNA, the CDR3 is TGTGCCAGCAGTTCCCAGACAGGAAACACCGGGGAGCTGTTTTTT.

This clone was seen more than once but under ten times. The J gene is TRBJ2-7, the V gene TRBV9, with TRBD2 matching over 12 bases. In germline, CDR1 is SGDLS, CDR2 YYNGEE. The V segment lost 3 bases and the J segment 0 bases; nucleotides outside the gene matches: 4. The CDR3 spans 16 residues. The CDR3 sequence is CASSGTSGTPSYEQYF. DNA for the CDR3: TGTGCCAGCAGCGGGACTAGCGGGACCCCCTCCTACGAGCAGTACTTC. Variable domain in full (rest from reference TRBV9 and TRBJ2-7): DSGVTQTPKHLITATGQRVTLRCSPRSGDLSVYWYQQSLDQGLQFLIQYYNGEERAKGNILERFSAQQFPDLHSELNLSSLELGDSALYFCASSGTSGTPSYEQYFGPGTRLTVT.

The rearrangement links TRBV4-1 to TRBJ1-3; 9 nucleotides match TRBD1. This CDR3 contains 16 residues. Germline CDR1 reads MGHRA; CDR2 reads YSYEKL. V lost 4 bases, J lost 1 base, and 5 bases stayed unmatched. The CDR3 DNA follows: TGCGCCAGCAGCCCTTCGGGACAGGGATCTGGAAACACCATATATTTT. The encoded protein is CASSPSGQGSGNTIYF.

The chain is built from TRBV12-3 or TRBV12-4 and TRBJ2-7; TRBD2 agrees at 10 bases. The CDR3 extends over 13 amino acids. V was clipped by 6 bases and J by 6 bases; unmatched bases: 5. In DNA form, the CDR3 reads TGTGCCAGCAGCCTAGCGGGAGAGTCCGAGCAGTACTTC. This encodes CASSLAGESEQYF.

V and J are TRBV19 and TRBJ2-7; 7 positions match TRBD2. CDR1 and CDR2 from the germline V gene are LNHDA and SQIVND (reference sequence). V was clipped by 2 bases and J by 7 bases; unmatched bases: 2. This CDR3 is 12 amino acids long. The DNA of the CDR3 is TGTGCCAGTAGTATATCCGGGGGGGAGCAGTACTTC. Residues: CASSISGGEQYF.

The chain combines TRBV9 with TRBJ1-6; D unresolved. The germline gives CDR1 SGDLS, CDR2 YYNGEE. V lost 0 bases and J lost 6, with 10 bases in between. The CDR3 consists of 15 residues. The CDR3 DNA sequence: TGTGCCAGCAGCGTAGGGCCGATCCCTAATTCACCCCTCCACTTT. Protein sequence: CASSVGPIPNSPLHF. Full variable domain (rest looked up from reference TRBV9 and TRBJ1-6): DSGVTQTPKHLITATGQRVTLRCSPRSGDLSVYWYQQSLDQGLQFLIQYYNGEERAKGNILERFSAQQFPDLHSELNLSSLELGDSALYFCASSVGPIPNSPLHFGNGTRLTVT.

The chain joins TRBV5-1 to TRBJ2-7, with 9 bases that match TRBD2. CDR1 and CDR2 from the germline V gene are SGHRS and YFSETQ. The ends lost 1 base at V and 5 bases at J; junction bases unmatched: 4. The CDR3 is 14 amino acids. Written as DNA, the CDR3 is TGCGCCAGCAGCTTGAGGCCTAGCGGGGACGAGCAGTACTTC. This encodes CASSLRPSGDEQYF.

The rearrangement links TRBV13 to TRBJ2-1; 9 positions agree with TRBD2. Germline values: CDR1 PRHDT, CDR2 FYEKMQ (reference sequence). CDR3 size: 17 residues. Unmatched junction bases numbered 7, after V lost 4 bases and J lost 0 bases. The CDR3 nucleotides read TGTGCCAGCAGCTCGCTACGCGGGAGGGACTCCTACAATGAGCAGTTCTTC. Translated: CASSSLRGRDSYNEQFF.

The chain uses TRBV11-2 and TRBJ2-1; 10 bases are a match to TRBD2. CDR1 is SGHAT and CDR2 is FQNNGV in the germline V gene. The CDR3 totals 17 residues. V gave up 1 base and J gave up 5 bases; unmatched junction bases: 8. This CDR3 is CASSLAPQREGNNEQFF. CDR3 DNA sequence: TGTGCCAGCAGCTTAGCTCCCCAGCGGGAGGGAAACAATGAGCAGTTCTTC.

The chain is built from TRBV5-5 and TRBJ2-2, with 11 bases aligning to TRBD1. Germline trimming cut 3 bases from V and 4 bases from J; bases unmatched to any gene: 8. The germline V gene encodes CDR1 SGHKS and CDR2 YYEKEE (reference sequence). There are 17 residues in the CDR3. The CDR3 DNA reads as TGTGCCAGCAGCTCCTCCGGGACAGGGGGTATCACCGGGGAGCTGTTTTTT. Amino acids: CASSSSGTGGITGELFF.

In DNA form, the CDR3 reads TGTGCCAGTAGCCCCACAGGGGGCCCTGGGCAGCCCCAGCATTTT. Protein product: CASSPTGGPGQPQHF. The V gene is TRBV19, the J gene TRBJ1-5, with 9 positions matching TRBD1. Germline V CDR1 and CDR2: LNHDA, SQIVND (reference sequence). The length of the CDR3 is 15 residues. V shed 6 bases and J 7 bases; nucleotides not matched to a gene: 10.